Shown below are 2 T cell receptor beta chains from a single sample sequenced in a study of Ad26.COV2.S vaccination and SARS-CoV-2 variants (dated by TCRdb to 2020 to 2023). What this sample's treatment or condition label stands for: around 19 received Ad26.COV2.S at low or high dose, single or two shots; about 5 received placebo; per-sample allocation not given. For vaccine and placebo recipients, repertoires were sequenced using samples collected on day 63 after the first injection. The library was built by means of the immunoSEQ multiplex PCR assay. TCRdb took this table from immuneACCESS and kept in-frame rearrangements with V and J called. Such tables lack part of the clones; where checked against another copy, unresolved V genes explain under half of the gap, and the rest is unexplained. This sample lists about 420,000 clones; over 75% were detected once. Clones ranked in the top ten supply less than 4.5% of the sample.

The sequencing here drew on peripheral blood, taken in a trial of Ad26.COV2.S vaccine versus placebo. The receptors come from a person aged 18-60 years who received the Ad26.COV2.S COVID-19 vaccine or a placebo.

This rearrangement joins TRBV5-4 to TRBJ1-6, with no clear D. V was clipped by 3 bases and J by 9 bases, with 16 bases between them. This CDR3 is built from 15 residues. Germline CDR1 and CDR2: SGHNT and YYREEE (reference sequence). CDR3 bases: TGTGCCAGCAGCTCGGGAGGCGACCGGGGTTCACCCCTCCACTTT. Its protein product is CASSSGGDRGSPLHF.

V usage is TRBV29-1 and J usage is TRBJ2-7, with TRBD1 matching over 9 bases. The ends lost 2 bases at V and 1 base at J; junction bases unmatched: 3. From germline, CDR1 is SQVTM and CDR2 ANQGSEA. This CDR3 region has 14 residues. The CDR3 DNA sequence: TGCAGCGTTGAACGCGGACAGGGGTCCTACGAGCAGTACTTC. Translating it yields CSVERGQGSYEQYF.